This entry lists 3 T cell receptor beta chains sequenced from one sample in a study of cytomegalovirus exposure and HLA in healthy donors (dated by TCRdb to the late 2010s). Receptor libraries were prepared by the immunoSEQ multiplex PCR assay. The multiplex PCR relied on a mix of 60 forward primers for TCR Vbeta segments and 13 reverse primers for TCR Jbeta segments. TCRdb's version of the immuneACCESS table is confined to in-frame rearrangements and falls short of the full clone set. An unresolved V gene accounts for under half of the shortfall where checked; the remainder is of unknown origin. The sample table shows around 200,000 clones, and 65% to 80% are seen once. The ten biggest clones cover around 15% of the sample. The sample comprised PBMCs. Receptors were obtained from a man aged 40-49 years in good health and CMV-seronegative.

The gene calls are TRBV19 and TRBJ2-1; the match to TRBD2 covers 7 bases. Germline loops: CDR1 LNHDA, CDR2 SQIVND (reference sequence). The CDR3 sequence is 14 residues long. With 4 bases clipped from V and 9 bases from J, the junction kept 9 bases outside the gene matches. The CDR3 loop reads CASSTGEGLGEQFF. The CDR3 nucleotides read TGTGCCAGTAGTACGGGGGAGGGCCTCGGTGAGCAGTTCTTC.

The chain links TRBV28 to TRBJ1-4; TRBD1 matches at 7 bases. CDR1 is MDHEN and CDR2 is SYDVKM in the germline V gene. Trimming cost V 7 bases and J 5 bases; bases outside gene matches: 4. The CDR3 covers 13 residues. The CDR3 loop reads CASTPGQNEKLFF. CDR3 nucleotides: TGTGCCAGCACCCCGGGACAGAATGAAAAACTGTTTTTT.

The chain links TRBV4-1 to TRBJ2-2; 8 bases line up with TRBD1. The CDR3 runs 15 residues. V lost 6 bases to trimming and J lost 2 bases; unmatched junction nucleotides: 5. CDR1 and CDR2 (germline): MGHRA, YSYEKL. The DNA of the CDR3 is TGCGCCAGCAGGGAAGGACAGGGAAACACCGGGGAGCTGTTTTTT. This sequence encodes CASREGQGNTGELFF.